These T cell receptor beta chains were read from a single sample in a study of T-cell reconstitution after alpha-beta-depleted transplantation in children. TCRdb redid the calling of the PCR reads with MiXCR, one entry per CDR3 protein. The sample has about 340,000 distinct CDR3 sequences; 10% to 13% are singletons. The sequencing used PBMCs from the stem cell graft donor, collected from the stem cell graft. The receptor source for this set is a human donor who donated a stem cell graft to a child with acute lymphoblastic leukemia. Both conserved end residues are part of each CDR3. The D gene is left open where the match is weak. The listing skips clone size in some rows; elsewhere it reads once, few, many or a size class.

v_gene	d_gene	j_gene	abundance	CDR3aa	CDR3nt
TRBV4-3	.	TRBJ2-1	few	CASSQDKVRQQFF	TGCGCCAGCAGCCAAGATAAAGTGAGGCAGCAGTTCTTC
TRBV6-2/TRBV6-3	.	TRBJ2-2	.	CASSYSSASPGELFF	TGTGCCAGCAGTTACTCGAGCGCGAGCCCCGGGGAGCTGTTTTTT
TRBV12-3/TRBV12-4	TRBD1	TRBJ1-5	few	CASSREYRGLDSNQPQHF	TGTGCCAGCAGTCGAGAATACAGGGGGTTGGATAGCAATCAGCCCCAGCATTTT
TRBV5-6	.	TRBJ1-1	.	CASSLVSGFTEAFF	TGTGCCAGCAGCTTGGTCTCAGGGTTTACTGAAGCTTTCTTT
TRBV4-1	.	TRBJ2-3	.	CASSLKAGPLADTQYF	TGCGCCAGCAGCCTAAAAGCCGGGCCCCTCGCTGATACGCAGTATTTT
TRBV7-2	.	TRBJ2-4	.	CASTSPGRAKNIQYF	TGTGCCAGCACCTCCCCGGGGAGGGCCAAAAACATTCAGTACTTC
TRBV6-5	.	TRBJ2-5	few	CASSYSSGGQETQYF	TGTGCCAGCAGTTACTCATCCGGCGGACAAGAGACCCAGTACTTC
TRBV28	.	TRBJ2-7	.	CASSLKGRGQYF	TGTGCCAGCAGTTTAAAGGGCCGGGGGCAGTACTTC
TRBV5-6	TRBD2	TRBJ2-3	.	CASSLGWEGHQLDTQYF	TGTGCCAGCAGCTTGGGATGGGAGGGCCATCAATTGGATACGCAGTATTTT
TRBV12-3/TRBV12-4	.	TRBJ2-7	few	CASSFGRTYEQYF	TGTGCCAGCAGTTTTGGCCGAACCTACGAGCAGTACTTC
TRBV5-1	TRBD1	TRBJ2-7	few	CASREGQGIYEQYF	TGCGCCAGCAGGGAGGGACAGGGGATCTACGAGCAGTACTTC
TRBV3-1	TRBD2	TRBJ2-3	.	CASSQGTSGRRTDTQYF	TGTGCCAGCAGCCAAGGGACTAGCGGGAGACGGACAGATACGCAGTATTTT
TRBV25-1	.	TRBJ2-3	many	CASSPRSDSLRADTQYF	TGTGCCAGCAGTCCTCGGTCGGACTCTCTAAGGGCAGATACGCAGTATTTT
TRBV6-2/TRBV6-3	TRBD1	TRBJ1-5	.	CASRVDRNQPQHF	TGTGCCAGCAGAGTGGACAGGAATCAGCCCCAGCATTTT
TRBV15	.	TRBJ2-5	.	CATSSGVETQYF	TGTGCCACCAGCTCGGGGGTGGAGACCCAGTACTTC
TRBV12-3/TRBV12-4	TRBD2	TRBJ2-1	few	CASTSLAGDSYNEQFF	TGTGCCAGCACCTCACTAGCGGGTGATTCCTACAATGAGCAGTTCTTC